This TCR beta chain comes out of a study of vaccination and CD4 T cells after COVID-19 (dated by TCRdb to 2021 to 2024). In terms of the full investigation: Convalescent patients had a positive SARS-CoV-2 result on nasal swab PCR, and of these patients, fewer than ten had mild disease and one had severe disease. The convalescent cohort comprised six males and four females, including two Hispanic individuals, seven Caucasians, two Asians and one multiracial person. Each participant got two doses of either the Pfizer-BioNTech BNT162b2 vaccine (n=8) or the Moderna mRNA-1273 vaccine (n=2). Post-COVID blood samples were collected from convalescent patients a median of about 92 days after diagnosis, with a range of about 30 to 161 days. The time from the second vaccine dose to post-vaccine blood sampling had a median of around 72 days and ranged from about 14 to 250 days. A few convalescent patients were sampled both early after vaccination (day 14) and late after vaccination (days 161 to 241). Overlapping spike peptide pools from SARS-CoV-2 and from the common cold coronaviruses HCoV-NL63, HCoV-OC43 and HCoV-229E were used as culture stimuli. Control cultures used a CEFX viral epitope pool as positive control, an HIV-1 Nef peptide pool as negative control, or no peptide. In fewer than 12 COVID-19 convalescent patients and a few infection-naive healthy vaccine recipients, researchers compared the spike-specific CD4+ TCR repertoire from before mRNA vaccination with the repertoire from after.

The research as a whole found: Relatively few convalescent patients were included in the study, and early timepoints after natural infection were not analyzed. Nearly all vaccine-specific clones in convalescent patients (304 of 307) were mono-reactive for SARS-CoV-2 spike rather than cross-reactive with common cold coronaviruses. The median number of SARS-CoV-2-reactive clonotypes rose from around 21 after infection to 30 to 45 after vaccination, but the change was not significant. In convalescent patients, a median around 90% of post-vaccine SARS-CoV-2-reactive clones were detected only after vaccination, and vaccine-specific priming was suggested by this finding.

About this clonotype: The specificity of this receptor is unknown. Base qualities are not recorded, but no much larger clone differs from it by a single base.

Sample time point, as interpreted from the label and publication: late sampling 161 to 241 days after vaccination in a few convalescent patients. Read against the paper, the sample's treatment or condition label means: approximately nine-day PBMC culture with coronavirus spike peptide pools or control peptides (ViraFEST assay). The study used the ViraFEST assay, which expanded antigen-specific T cells with peptide pools and then identified expanded clonotypes by TCR sequencing. The convalescent patients' positive SARS-CoV-2 PCR tests were from March to December 2020, which was before the Alpha, Beta and Delta variants emerged in the United States. PBMCs were cultured at under 2.5 million per well in IMDM supplemented with about 5.5% human AB serum and about 9.6 IU/ml IL-2, with approximately 11 ug/ml peptide pools added. Half of the culture medium was replaced with fresh IL-2-containing medium on days 3 and 7. After less than 12 days of culture, CD4+ T cells were isolated by negative selection using the EasySep CD4+ T cell isolation kit. Ficoll-Paque Plus gradient centrifugation was used to isolate PBMCs from whole blood, and the isolated PBMCs were then either used fresh or cryopreserved at -140C. Triplicate wells were generally used for each culture condition.

Libraries came from PCR. TCR sequencing of DNA from cultured CD4+ T cells used the Oncomine TCR Beta short-read assay at the Johns Hopkins FTIC core. The QIAamp micro DNA kit was used to extract genomic DNA from the cultured CD4+ T cells. Oncomine TCR Beta libraries from cultured CD4+ T cells were pooled using unique dual indexes and sequenced on an Illumina iSeq 100. As for the original processing: Non-productive sequences were removed, and CDR3s not starting with C, not ending with F or W, or shorter than 7 amino acids were discarded. The MANAFEST web application identified antigen-specific clonotypes by comparing peptide-stimulated wells against reference wells and other culture wells. An FDR below 0.05, an odds ratio above 5, and a productive frequency above 0.1% in at least two of three replicate wells were required for clones to be considered positive. Clonotypes that were significantly expanded in both SARS-CoV-2 spike wells and at least one common cold coronavirus spike condition were defined as cross-reactive. Levenshtein distances (stringdist) and unrooted phylogenetic trees (ape) in R version 3.6.1 were used to assess CDR3 homology. TCRdb trimmed public reads at Q25 via fastp, called clones via MiXCR and kept in-frame beta chains. A single entry per CDR3 protein holds the most common genes and DNA from its merged rows. Clone size and V and J calls follow TCRdb, not the original study. The sample includes more than 20,000 distinct CDR3 sequences, with roughly 33% observed a single time. Clones ranked in the top ten supply around 10% of the sample.

V gives up 2 bases and J gives up 1 base, and the segment between their germline ends measures 11 bases. Via the germline V gene (reference sequence), CDR1 is SEHNR and CDR2 FQNEAQ. Measured from the cysteine to the phenylalanine, the CDR3 is 15 residues long. Of all the DNA, just the CDR3 is kept, 45 bases in frame from base 1. The TCR originated in a human donor who had recovered from COVID-19. The sample was CD4+ T cells from blood, cultured in vitro, taken about 7 months after SARS-CoV-2 vaccination. The chain is assembled from TRBV7-9 and TRBJ1-1; the D gene is not confidently resolved. The DNA sequence is TGTGCCAGCAGCTTATCTTGGACCCCGAACACTGAAGCTTTCTTT. Translated, this is CASSLSWTPNTEAFF.